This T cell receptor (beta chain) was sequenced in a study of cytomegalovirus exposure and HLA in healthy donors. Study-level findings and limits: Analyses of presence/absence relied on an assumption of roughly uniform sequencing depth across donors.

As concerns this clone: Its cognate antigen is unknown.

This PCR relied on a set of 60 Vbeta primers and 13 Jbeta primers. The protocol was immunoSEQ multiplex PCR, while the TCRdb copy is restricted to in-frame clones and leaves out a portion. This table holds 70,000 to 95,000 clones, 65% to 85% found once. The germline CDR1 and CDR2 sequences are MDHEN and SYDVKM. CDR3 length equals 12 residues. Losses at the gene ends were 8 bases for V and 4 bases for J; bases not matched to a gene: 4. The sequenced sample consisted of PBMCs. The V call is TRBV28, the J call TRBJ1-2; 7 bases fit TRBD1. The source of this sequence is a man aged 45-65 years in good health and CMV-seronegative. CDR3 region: CASRDRTYGYTF. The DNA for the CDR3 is TGTGCCAGCCGGGACAGAACCTATGGCTACACCTTC.